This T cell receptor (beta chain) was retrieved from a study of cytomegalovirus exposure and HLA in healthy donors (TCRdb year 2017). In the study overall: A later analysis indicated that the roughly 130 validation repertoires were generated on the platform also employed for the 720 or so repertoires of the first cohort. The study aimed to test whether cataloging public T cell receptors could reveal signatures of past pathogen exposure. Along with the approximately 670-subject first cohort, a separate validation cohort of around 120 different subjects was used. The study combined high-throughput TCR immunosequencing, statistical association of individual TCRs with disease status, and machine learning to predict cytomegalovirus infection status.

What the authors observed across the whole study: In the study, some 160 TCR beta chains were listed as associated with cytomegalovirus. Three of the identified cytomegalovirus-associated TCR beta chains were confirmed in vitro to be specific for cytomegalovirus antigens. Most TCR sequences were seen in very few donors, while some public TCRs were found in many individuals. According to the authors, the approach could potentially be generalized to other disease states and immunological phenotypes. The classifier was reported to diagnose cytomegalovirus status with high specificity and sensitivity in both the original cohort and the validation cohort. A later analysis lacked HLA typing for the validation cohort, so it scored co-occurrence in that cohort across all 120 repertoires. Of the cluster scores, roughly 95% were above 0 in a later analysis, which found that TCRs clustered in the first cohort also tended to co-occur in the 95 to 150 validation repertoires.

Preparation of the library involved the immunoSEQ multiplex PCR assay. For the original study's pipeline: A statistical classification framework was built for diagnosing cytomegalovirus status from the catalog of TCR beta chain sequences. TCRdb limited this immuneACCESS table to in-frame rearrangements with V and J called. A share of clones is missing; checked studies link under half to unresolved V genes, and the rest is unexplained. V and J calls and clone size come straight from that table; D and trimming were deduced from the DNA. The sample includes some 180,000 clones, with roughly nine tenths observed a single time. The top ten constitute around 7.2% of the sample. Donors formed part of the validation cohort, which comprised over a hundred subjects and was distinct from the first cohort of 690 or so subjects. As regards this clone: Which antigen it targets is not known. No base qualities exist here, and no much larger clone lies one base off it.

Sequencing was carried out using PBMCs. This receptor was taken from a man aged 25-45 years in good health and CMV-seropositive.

The CDR3 region: CASSLAPGLAGLTSYNEQFF. The DNA sequence is TGTGCCAGCAGCTTAGCTCCGGGGCTAGCGGGACTCACCTCCTACAATGAGCAGTTCTTC. The rearranged segments are TRBV13 and TRBJ2-1, with 9 middle bases fitting TRBD2. Trimming leaves V shorter by 1 base and J shorter by 0 bases, with the junction holding 13 bases beyond the gene matches. From the cysteine through the phenylalanine, the CDR3 covers 20 amino acids. Left in the record is the CDR3 DNA by itself, 60 bases read in frame from the first base. The CDR1 and CDR2 encoded by the germline V gene (reference sequence) are PRHDT and FYEKMQ. When the CDR3 is completed using the reference TRBV13 and TRBJ2-1 genes on either side, the full variable domain is AAGVIQSPRHLIKEKRETATLKCYPIPRHDTVYWYQQGPGQDPQFLISFYEKMQSDKGSIPDRFSAQQFSDYHSELNMSSLELGDSALYFCASSLAPGLAGLTSYNEQFFGPGTRLTVL.